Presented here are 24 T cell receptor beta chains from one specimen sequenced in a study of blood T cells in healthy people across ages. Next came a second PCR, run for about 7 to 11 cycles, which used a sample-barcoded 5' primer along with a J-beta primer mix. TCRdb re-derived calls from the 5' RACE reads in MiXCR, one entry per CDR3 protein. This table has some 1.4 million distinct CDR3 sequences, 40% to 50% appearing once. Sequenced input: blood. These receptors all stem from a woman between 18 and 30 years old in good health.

DNA for the CDR3: TGCGCCAGCAGCTGGGACAGCCGGAACACTGAAGCTTTCTTT. Amino acid sequence: CASSWDSRNTEAFF. The J gene is TRBJ1-1, the V gene TRBV5-1; 7 nucleotides match TRBD1. The CDR3 totals 14 residues. Looked up from germline, CDR1 is SGHRS and CDR2 is YFSETQ. V lost 3 bases, J lost 1 base, and 3 bases stayed unmatched.

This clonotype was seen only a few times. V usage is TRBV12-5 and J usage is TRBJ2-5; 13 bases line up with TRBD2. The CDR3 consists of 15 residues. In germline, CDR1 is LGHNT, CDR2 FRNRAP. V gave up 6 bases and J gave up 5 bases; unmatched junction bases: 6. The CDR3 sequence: CASGHGLAGAETQYF. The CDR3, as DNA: TGTGCTAGTGGCCACGGACTAGCGGGGGCGGAGACCCAGTACTTC. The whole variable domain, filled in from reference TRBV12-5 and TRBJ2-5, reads DARVTQTPRHKVTEMGQEVTMRCQPILGHNTVFWYRQTMMQGLELLAYFRNRAPLDDSGMPKDRFSAEMPDATLATLKIQPSEPRDSAVYFCASGHGLAGAETQYFGPGTRLLVL.

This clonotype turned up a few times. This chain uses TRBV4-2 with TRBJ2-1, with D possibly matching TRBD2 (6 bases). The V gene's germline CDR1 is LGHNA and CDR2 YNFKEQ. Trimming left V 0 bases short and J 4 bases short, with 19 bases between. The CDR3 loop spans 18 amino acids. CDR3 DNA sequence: TGTGCCAGCAGCCAAGATGTGGTACGGGATAGCGGATACAATGAGCAGTTCTTC. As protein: CASSQDVVRDSGYNEQFF.

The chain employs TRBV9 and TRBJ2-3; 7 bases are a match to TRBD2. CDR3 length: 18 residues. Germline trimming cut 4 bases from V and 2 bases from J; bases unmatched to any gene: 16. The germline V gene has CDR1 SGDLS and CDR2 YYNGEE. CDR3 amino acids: CASSLRPGVAGSTDTQYF. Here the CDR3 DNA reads TGTGCCAGCAGCTTGAGGCCCGGAGTAGCGGGTTCCACAGATACGCAGTATTTT.

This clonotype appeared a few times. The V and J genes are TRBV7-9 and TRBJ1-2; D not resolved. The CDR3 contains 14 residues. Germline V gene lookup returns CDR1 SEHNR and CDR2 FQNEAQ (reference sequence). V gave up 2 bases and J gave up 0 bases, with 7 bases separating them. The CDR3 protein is CASSLTASNYGYTF. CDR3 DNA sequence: TGTGCCAGCAGCTTAACCGCCTCTAACTATGGCTACACCTTC.

The DNA for the CDR3 is TGTGCCACCAGCGCCGGGGGGGGTGGCTATGGCTACACCTTC. This encodes CATSAGGGGYGYTF. This chain connects TRBV15 to TRBJ1-2; possible D gene TRBD1, 5 bases. The CDR3 runs 14 residues. V was shortened by 5 bases and J by 4 bases, with 14 bases between the two germline ends. The germline V gene encodes CDR1 LNHNV and CDR2 YYDKDF (reference sequence).

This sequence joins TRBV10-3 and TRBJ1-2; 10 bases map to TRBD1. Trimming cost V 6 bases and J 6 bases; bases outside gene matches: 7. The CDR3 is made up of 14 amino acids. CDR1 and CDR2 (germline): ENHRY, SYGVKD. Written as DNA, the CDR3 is TGTGCCATCAGAACCCCCGGGACAGGGGATGGCTACACCTTC. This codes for CAIRTPGTGDGYTF.

CDR3 in DNA: TGTGCCAGCACCCTTCAGGATTATAGCAATCAGCCCCAGCATTTT. Residues: CASTLQDYSNQPQHF. V and J are TRBV2 and TRBJ1-5; D call uncertain. Germline assignment: CDR1 SNHLY and CDR2 FYNNEI. The CDR3 runs 15 residues. V was pared by 7 bases and J by 0 bases, with 13 bases between.

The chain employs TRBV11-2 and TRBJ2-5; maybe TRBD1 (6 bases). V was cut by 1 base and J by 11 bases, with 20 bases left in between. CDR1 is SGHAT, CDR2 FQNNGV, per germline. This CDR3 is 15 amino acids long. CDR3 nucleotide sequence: TGTGCCAGCAGCTTAGTTCGGGTCAGGGGCAATGAGCAGTACTTC. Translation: CASSLVRVRGNEQYF.

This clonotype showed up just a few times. The CDR3 DNA reads TGCAGCGTTGAGCTCTGGGACAGTGAAGCTTTCTTT. Its translation is CSVELWDSEAFF. The chain joins TRBV29-1 to TRBJ1-1, with 7 bases matching TRBD1. Germline CDR1 reads SQVTM; CDR2 reads ANQGSEA. This CDR3 is 12 amino acids long. The junction had 5 bases not matched to a gene; V was cut back by 3 bases and J by 7 bases.

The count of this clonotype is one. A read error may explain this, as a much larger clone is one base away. For the CDR3, the DNA is TGCAGTGTCCCTGGGGGTCTTGGCTACACCTTC. This translates into CSVPGGLGYTF. The J gene is TRBJ1-2, the V gene TRBV20-1; the D gene is possibly TRBD1 (5 bases). The CDR3 has 11 residues. V was clipped by 7 bases and J by 7 bases, with 13 bases between them. Germline V gives CDR1 DFQATT, CDR2 SNEGSKA (reference sequence).

CDR3 coding DNA: TGTGCCAGTAGTACTAGCGGGGCCCGGGCAGATACGCAGTATTTT. This codes for CASSTSGARADTQYF. The chain employs TRBV19 and TRBJ2-3; 9 nucleotides agree with TRBD2. The CDR3 spans 15 residues. V trimming: 4 bases; J trimming: 4 bases; junction bases outside the gene matches: 6. Germline CDR1 reads LNHDA; CDR2 reads SQIVND (reference sequence).

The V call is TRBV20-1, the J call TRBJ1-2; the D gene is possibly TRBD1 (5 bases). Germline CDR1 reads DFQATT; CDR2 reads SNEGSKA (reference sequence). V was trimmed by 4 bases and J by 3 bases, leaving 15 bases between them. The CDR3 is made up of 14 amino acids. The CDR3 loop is CSATLQGGYYGYTF. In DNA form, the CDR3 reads TGCAGTGCTACCCTCCAGGGAGGATACTATGGCTACACCTTC.

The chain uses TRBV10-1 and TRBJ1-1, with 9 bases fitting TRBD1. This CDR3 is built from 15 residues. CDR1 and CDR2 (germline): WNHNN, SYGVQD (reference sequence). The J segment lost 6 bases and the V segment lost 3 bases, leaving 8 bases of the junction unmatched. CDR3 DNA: TGCGCCAGCAGTGACCCTGGGACAGGGAGAGCTGAAGCTTTCTTT. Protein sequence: CASSDPGTGRAEAFF.

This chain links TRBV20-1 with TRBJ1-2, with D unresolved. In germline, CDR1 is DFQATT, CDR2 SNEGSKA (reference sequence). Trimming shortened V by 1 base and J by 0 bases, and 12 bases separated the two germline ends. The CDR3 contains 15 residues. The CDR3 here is CSARVEREANYGYTF. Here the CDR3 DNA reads TGCAGTGCTAGAGTAGAAAGGGAGGCTAACTATGGCTACACCTTC.

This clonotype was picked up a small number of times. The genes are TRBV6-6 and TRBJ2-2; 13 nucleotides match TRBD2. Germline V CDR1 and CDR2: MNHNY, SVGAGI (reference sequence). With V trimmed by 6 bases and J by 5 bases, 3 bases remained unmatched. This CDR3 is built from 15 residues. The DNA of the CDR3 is TGTGCCAGCAGGACTAGCGGGGGGAAAACCGGGGAGCTGTTTTTT. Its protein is CASRTSGGKTGELFF.

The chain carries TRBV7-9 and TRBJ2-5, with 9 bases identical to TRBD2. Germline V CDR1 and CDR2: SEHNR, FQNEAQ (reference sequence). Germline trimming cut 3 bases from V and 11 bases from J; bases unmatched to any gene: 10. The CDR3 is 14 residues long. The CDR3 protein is CASSLGTSPNEQYF. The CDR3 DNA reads TGTGCCAGCAGCTTGGGGACTAGCCCCAATGAGCAGTACTTC.

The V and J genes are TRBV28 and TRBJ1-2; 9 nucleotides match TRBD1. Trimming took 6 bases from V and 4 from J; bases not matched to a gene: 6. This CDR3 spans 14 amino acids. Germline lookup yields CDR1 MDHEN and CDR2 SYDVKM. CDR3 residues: CASRPTGGIYGYTF. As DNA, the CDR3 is TGTGCCAGCAGGCCTACAGGGGGCATCTATGGCTACACCTTC.

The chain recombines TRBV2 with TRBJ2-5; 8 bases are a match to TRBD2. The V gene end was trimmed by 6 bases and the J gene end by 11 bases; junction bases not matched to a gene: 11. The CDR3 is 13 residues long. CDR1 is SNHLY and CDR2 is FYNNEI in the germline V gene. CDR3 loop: CASRTSDGNEQYF. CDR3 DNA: TGTGCCAGCAGGACTAGCGACGGCAATGAGCAGTACTTC.

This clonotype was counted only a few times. This CDR3 reads CASSDLAAAYQETQYF. The CDR3 nucleotides read TGTGCCAGCAGTGACCTAGCGGCCGCTTACCAAGAGACCCAGTACTTC. The chain combines TRBV25-1 with TRBJ2-5; 7 bases match TRBD2. CDR1 and CDR2 (germline): MGHDK, SYGVNS. The J segment lost 0 bases and the V segment lost 3 bases, leaving 7 bases of the junction unmatched. CDR3 size: 16 residues.

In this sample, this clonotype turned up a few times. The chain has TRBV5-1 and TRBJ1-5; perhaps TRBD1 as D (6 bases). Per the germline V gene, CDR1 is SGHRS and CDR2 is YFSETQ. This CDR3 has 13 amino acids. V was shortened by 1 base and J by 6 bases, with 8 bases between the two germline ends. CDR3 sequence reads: CASSLTGPQPQHF. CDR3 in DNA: TGCGCCAGCAGCTTGACAGGGCCTCAGCCCCAGCATTTT.

The chain's CDR3 is CASRLEWGDTQYF. CDR3 coding DNA: TGTGCCAGCCGGTTGGAATGGGGAGATACGCAGTATTTT. This chain connects TRBV6-5 to TRBJ2-3; D call uncertain. The CDR3 sequence is 13 residues long. V was cut by 8 bases and J by 5 bases, with 14 bases left in between. Germline-derived CDR1 and CDR2 are MNHEY and SVGAGI.

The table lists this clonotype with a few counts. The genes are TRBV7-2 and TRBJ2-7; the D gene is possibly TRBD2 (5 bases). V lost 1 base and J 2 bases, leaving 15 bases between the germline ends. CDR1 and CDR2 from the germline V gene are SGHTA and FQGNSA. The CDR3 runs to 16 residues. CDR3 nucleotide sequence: TGTGCCAGCAGCTTAGAGGGCGGCGGGCCCGCCTACGAGCAGTACTTC. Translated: CASSLEGGGPAYEQYF.

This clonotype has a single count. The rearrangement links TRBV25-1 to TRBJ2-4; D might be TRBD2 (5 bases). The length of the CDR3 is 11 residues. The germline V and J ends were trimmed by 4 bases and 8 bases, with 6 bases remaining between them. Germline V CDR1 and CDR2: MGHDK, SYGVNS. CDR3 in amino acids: CASSVGDIQYF. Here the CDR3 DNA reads TGTGCCAGCAGTGTCGGGGACATTCAGTACTTC.